The rows below give T cell receptor beta chains drawn from one sample of a study of cytomegalovirus exposure and HLA in healthy donors. Profiling relied on immunoSEQ multiplex PCR, and the TCRdb table lists in-frame clones only, not all of them. The sample shows about 130,000 clones, approximately 84% of them seen only once. The sequencing sample was made of PBMCs. Receptor source: a young man in good health and CMV-seropositive. The CDR3 runs from the conserved cysteine through the conserved F or W. The D gene is left open where the match is weak. Size is stated for part of the rows, as once, few or many counts, or as a class when the clone is expanded.

v_call	clone_size	d_call	j_call	cdr3_nt	cdr3_aa
TRBV23-1	-	-	TRBJ1-3	TGCGCCAGCAGTCAATCCGGGAGGTCCGCTGGAAACACCATATATTTT	CASSQSGRSAGNTIYF
TRBV29-1	-	-	TRBJ2-1	TGCAGCGTTGATGACGGAGACAATGAGCAGTTCTTC	CSVDDGDNEQFF
TRBV6-5	once	TRBD1	TRBJ1-2	TGTGCCAGCAGCCTGACAGGGAGTGGTGGCTACACCTTC	CASSLTGSGGYTF
TRBV18	many	TRBD2	TRBJ2-7	TGTGCCAGCTCACCGCCCTCTAGCGGGGGGGCGGGGGAGCAGTACTTC	CASSPPSSGGAGEQYF
TRBV6-6	once	TRBD2	TRBJ2-2	TGTGCCAGCAGGGCCAGCGGGAGGTGGACCGGGGAGCTGTTTTTT	CASRASGRWTGELFF
TRBV5-1	-	TRBD2	TRBJ2-1	TGCGCCAGCAGCTTGGGTAGCGGGCCTTACAATGAGCAGTTCTTC	CASSLGSGPYNEQFF
TRBV7-9	-	-	TRBJ1-2	TGTGCCAGCAGCCGTTTAACGGGGAAACGAACCTTC	CASSRLTGKRTF
TRBV19	-	-	TRBJ1-4	TGTGCCAGTAGTATAGACCGGACGGGAGCAACTAATGAAAAACTGTTTTTT	CASSIDRTGATNEKLFF
TRBV6-6	-	-	TRBJ2-3	TGTGCCAGCACCATGGGCGGCACAGATACGCAGTATTTT	CASTMGGTDTQYF
TRBV5-6	-	-	TRBJ2-2	TGTGCCAGCAGCTTGGACAGGGCGAACACCGGGGAGCTGTTTTTT	CASSLDRANTGELFF
TRBV7-6	-	-	TRBJ2-5	TGTGCCAGCAGCTTAGGATCGAAGTTCCAGGAGACCCAGTACTTC	CASSLGSKFQETQYF
TRBV6-1	few	-	TRBJ2-7	TGTGCCAGCAGTGATCCAGCGGAGAGATACGAGCAGTACTTC	CASSDPAERYEQYF
TRBV7-9	-	-	TRBJ1-2	TGTGCCAGCAGCTTAGCATTGGCAGATAACTATGGCTACACCTTC	CASSLALADNYGYTF
TRBV11-2	once	TRBD2	TRBJ2-1	TGTGCCAGCAGCTTAGATGGACTAGCGGGAGGGAGAAGGTTCTTC	CASSLDGLAGGRRFF
TRBV5-1	-	-	TRBJ2-1	TGCGCCAGCCAGGACACCCGCTCCTACAATGAGCAGTTCTTC	CASQDTRSYNEQFF
TRBV5-1	-	TRBD1	TRBJ2-2	TGCGCCAGCATCCCCGGGGACAGACCGAACACCGGGGAGCTGTTTTTT	CASIPGDRPNTGELFF
TRBV7-2	once	TRBD1	TRBJ1-3	TGTGCCAGCAGCCCACAGGGGGCCCCTGGAAACACCATATATTTT	CASSPQGAPGNTIYF
TRBV2	-	TRBD1	TRBJ1-2	TGTGCCAGCGTGGGACAGGTCTATGGCTACACCTTC	CASVGQVYGYTF
TRBV5-1	-	-	TRBJ2-2	TGCGCCAGCAGCTTGGCCATTCATTCCGGGGAGCTGTTTTTT	CASSLAIHSGELFF
TRBV10-2	-	-	TRBJ2-7	TGCGCCAGCAGTGAGCCGGGACTGGGGTCCTACGAGCAGTACTTC	CASSEPGLGSYEQYF
TRBV5-1	-	-	TRBJ1-1	TGCGCCAGCAGTGAGGCTATGAACACTGAAGCTTTCTTT	CASSEAMNTEAFF
TRBV2	-	-	TRBJ1-2	TGTGCCAGCAGATACCTCGAGGGAGGCGGCTATGGCTACACCTTC	CASRYLEGGGYGYTF
TRBV19	-	TRBD2	TRBJ2-5	TGTGCCAGTAGTGCCGGACTAGCGGGAGGGCCATTGGCGGAGACCCAGTACTTC	CASSAGLAGGPLAETQYF
TRBV5-1	-	-	TRBJ1-1	TGCGCCAGCAGCTTGGTCGGGGTAGGGACTGAAGCTTTCTTT	CASSLVGVGTEAFF
TRBV6-6	-	TRBD1	TRBJ1-4	TGTGCCACCCACCAGGGGGGCGGCAGGGAGAGTGAAAAACTGTTTTTT	CATHQGGGRESEKLFF
TRBV11-2	-	TRBD1	TRBJ1-1	TGTGCCAGCAGCCCGAGGGGGCGGGTGAACACTGAAGCTTTCTTT	CASSPRGRVNTEAFF
TRBV7-7	-	TRBD2	TRBJ2-3	TGTGCCAGCAGCTCGACTAGCGGGAGTCGGCCGGATACGCAGTATTTT	CASSSTSGSRPDTQYF
TRBV7-6	-	-	TRBJ2-6	TGTGCCAGCAGCTTATCTCCGGTCTCTGGGGCCAACGTCCTGACTTTC	CASSLSPVSGANVLTF
TRBV4-1	-	TRBD2	TRBJ2-3	TGCGCCAGCAGCCAACTAGCGGGGGGGCGAGATACGCAGTATTTT	CASSQLAGGRDTQYF
TRBV15	-	TRBD1	TRBJ2-1	TGTGCCACCTCACCGACAGGGGTGTATAATGAGCAGTTCTTC	CATSPTGVYNEQFF
TRBV6-6	-	-	TRBJ1-2	TGTGCCAGCAGTTACGGCGAAAACGGGGGCTACACCTTC	CASSYGENGGYTF
TRBV5-4	-	-	TRBJ2-5	TGTGCCAGCAGCTTGCCCAGTCGTCAAGAGACCCAGTACTTC	CASSLPSRQETQYF
TRBV6-1	once	-	TRBJ2-7	TGTGCCAGCCTCAGGGACTCCCTGAGGTTGGAAGAGCAGTACTTC	CASLRDSLRLEEQYF